What follows is one TCR beta chain and its context. No antigen is known for it. Amplification used 60 Vbeta primers and 13 Jbeta primers. The repertoire was sequenced with immunoSEQ multiplex PCR; TCRdb's copy has only in-frame clones and lacks some. The data show approximately 70,000 clones, with 70% to 75% seen just once and about an eighth held by the top ten. CDR3 length: 15 amino acids. In germline, CDR1 is SEHNR, CDR2 FQNEAQ (reference sequence). Trimming removed 5 bases at V and 2 bases at J, with 16 bases between. This sample was taken from a study of cytomegalovirus exposure and HLA in healthy donors. Findings of the study overall: Listed as cytomegalovirus-associated were 150 to 200 TCR beta chains. In vitro experiments confirmed that three CMV-associated chains were specific for CMV antigens.

The chain recombines TRBV7-9 with TRBJ2-7, with a possible D match to TRBD2 (6 bases). Specimen: PBMCs. This receptor was obtained from a human donor in good health. The CDR3 loop is CASSVLAGPAYEQYF. In DNA, the CDR3 is TGTGCCAGCAGCGTACTGGCGGGGCCGGCCTACGAGCAGTACTTC. Full variable domain (outside the CDR3, taken from reference TRBV7-9 and TRBJ2-7): DTGVSQNPRHKITKRGQNVTFRCDPISEHNRLYWYRQTLGQGPEFLTYFQNEAQLEKSRLLSDRFSAERPKGSFSTLEIQRTEQGDSAMYLCASSVLAGPAYEQYFGPGTRLTVT.